This T cell receptor beta chain was sequenced for a study of identical twins. Study conclusions and caveats: Twins' excess sharing was less marked for out-of-frame beta sequences. Memory repertoires showed no such pattern, whereas abundant cord blood beta clonotypes carried fewer insertions. Interpretation of the results relied on cross-sectional statistical analysis and not on following the same donors.

This clonotype was observed a handful of times. The antigen is unknown. V dropped 6 bases and J dropped 0 bases, with 18 bases sitting between them. This CDR3 is 17 amino acids long. Germline CDR1 MNHNY, CDR2 SVGAGI (reference sequence). A universal primer site was created by template switching, with the cDNA bearing unique molecular identifiers. Using its own MiXCR run on the 5' RACE reads, TCRdb lists one record per CDR3 protein. The table includes 1,800,000 or so distinct CDR3 sequences, less than 35% detected once. The chain links TRBV6-6 to TRBJ1-5, with D perhaps matching TRBD1 (5 bases). The specimen was cord blood. The sequence was collected from a newborn girl in good health. This chain's CDR3 is CASSHGGWTNSNQPQHF. The CDR3 nucleotides are TGTGCCAGCAGCCATGGGGGATGGACTAATAGCAATCAGCCCCAGCATTTT.